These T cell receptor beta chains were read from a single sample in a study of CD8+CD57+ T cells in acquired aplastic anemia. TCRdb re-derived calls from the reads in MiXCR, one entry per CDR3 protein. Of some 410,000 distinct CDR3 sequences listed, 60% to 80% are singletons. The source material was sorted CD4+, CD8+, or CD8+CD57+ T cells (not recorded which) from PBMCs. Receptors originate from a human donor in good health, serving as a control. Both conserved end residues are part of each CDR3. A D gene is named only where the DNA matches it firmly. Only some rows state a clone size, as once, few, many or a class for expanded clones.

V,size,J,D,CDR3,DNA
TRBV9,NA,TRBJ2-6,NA,CASSVGQAAGGSFLTF,TGTGCCAGCAGCGTAGGGCAGGCCGCCGGTGGCAGTTTCCTGACTTTC
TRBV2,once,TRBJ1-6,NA,CASSEGPGSPLHF,TGTGCCAGCAGTGAAGGTCCGGGGTCACCCCTCCACTTT
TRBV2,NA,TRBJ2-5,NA,CTSSQRMEQETQYF,TGTACTAGCAGCCAGAGAATGGAGCAAGAGACCCAGTACTTC
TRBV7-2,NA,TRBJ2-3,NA,CASSLDQGGTSTTYF,TGTGCCAGCAGCTTGGATCAGGGTGGCACGAGCACTACTTATTTT
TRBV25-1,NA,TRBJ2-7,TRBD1,CAISESGQGAYEQYF,TGTGCCATCAGTGAGTCCGGACAGGGGGCCTACGAGCAGTACTTC
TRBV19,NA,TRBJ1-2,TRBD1,CASTPAGTGISYTF,TGTGCCAGTACCCCCGCCGGGACAGGGATCAGCTACACCTTC
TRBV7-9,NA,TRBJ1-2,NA,CASALGAAPGGTF,TGTGCCAGCGCCCTAGGGGCAGCGCCCGGTGGCACCTTC
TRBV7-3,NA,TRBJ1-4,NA,CASSLPGPQYKLPF,TGTGCCAGCAGCTTACCGGGACCCCAGTACAAACTGCCATTT
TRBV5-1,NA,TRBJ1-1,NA,CASSVNSRQDEAFF,TGCGCCAGCAGCGTGAACAGTCGGCAGGATGAAGCTTTCTTT
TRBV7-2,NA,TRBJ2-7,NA,CASSKGTGQGNEQYF,TGTGCCAGCAGCAAAGGAACAGGGCAGGGCAACGAGCAGTACTTC
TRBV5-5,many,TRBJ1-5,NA,CASSLIPDRTSNQPQHF,TGTGCCAGCAGCTTGATTCCGGACAGAACTTCTAATCAGCCCCAGCATTTT
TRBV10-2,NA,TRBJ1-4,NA,CASSSDRGHEKLFF,TGTGCCAGCAGCTCGGACCGGGGCCATGAAAAACTGTTTTTT
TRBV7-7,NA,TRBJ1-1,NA,CASDPANTEAFF,TGTGCCAGCGATCCAGCGAACACTGAAGCTTTCTTT
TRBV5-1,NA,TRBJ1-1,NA,CASNQNYEQYAFF,TGCGCCAGCAACCAGAATTACGAGCAGTATGCTTTCTTT
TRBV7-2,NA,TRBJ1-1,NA,CASSLAQLEAFF,TGTGCCAGCAGCTTAGCCCAGCTTGAAGCTTTCTTT
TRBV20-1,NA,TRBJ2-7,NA,CSASGGGQPQQYF,TGCAGTGCTAGTGGGGGAGGTCAGCCCCAGCAGTACTTC
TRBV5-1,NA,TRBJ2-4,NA,CASSASRDGTIPENIQYF,TGTGCCAGCAGCGCAAGTCGGGACGGAACGATCCCCGAAAACATTCAGTACTTC
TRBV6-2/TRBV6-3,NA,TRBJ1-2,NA,CASSAAVYGYTF,TGTGCCAGCAGTGCGGCAGTCTATGGCTACACCTTC
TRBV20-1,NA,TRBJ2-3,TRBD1,CSARSLRGWPTDTQYF,TGCAGTGCTAGATCCCTCAGGGGGTGGCCCACAGATACGCAGTATTTT
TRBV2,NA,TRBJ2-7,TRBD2,CASSTTSGAAPYEQYF,TGTGCCAGCAGCACAACTAGCGGGGCGGCACCTTACGAGCAGTACTTC
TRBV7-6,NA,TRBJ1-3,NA,CASSLAADTQYFSLYF,TGTGCCAGCAGCTTAGCCGCAGATACGCAGTATTTTAGCCTATATTTT
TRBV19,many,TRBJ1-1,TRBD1,CASTLGTGGDAFF,TGTGCCAGTACCCTTGGGACAGGGGGAGACGCTTTCTTT
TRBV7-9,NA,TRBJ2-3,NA,CASSPRLPTDTQYF,TGTGCCAGCAGCCCCAGACTACCCACAGATACGCAGTATTTT
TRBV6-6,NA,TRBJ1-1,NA,CASTETGTLRPRF,TGTGCCAGCACCGAAACCGGGACACTCAGGCCCCGTTTT
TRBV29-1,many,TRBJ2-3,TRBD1,CSVVQGASVTDTQYF,TGCAGCGTTGTACAGGGGGCGAGTGTCACAGATACGCAGTATTTT
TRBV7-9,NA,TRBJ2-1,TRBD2,CASSFPISGTAYNEQFF,TGTGCCAGCAGCTTTCCCATCAGCGGGACGGCCTACAATGAGCAGTTCTTC
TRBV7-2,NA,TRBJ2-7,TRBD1,CASSLDRGDDQNF,TGTGCCAGCAGCCTAGACAGGGGAGACGACCAGAACTTC
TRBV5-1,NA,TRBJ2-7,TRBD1,CASSSPGTGNEQYF,TGCGCCAGCAGCAGTCCCGGGACAGGGAACGAGCAGTACTTC
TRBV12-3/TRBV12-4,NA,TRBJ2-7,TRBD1,CASSLFEDRGYEQYF,TGTGCCAGCAGTTTATTCGAGGACAGGGGCTACGAGCAGTACTTC
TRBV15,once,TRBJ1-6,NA,CATSRSPGPNDSPLHF,TGTGCCACCAGCAGAAGTCCCGGACCAAATGATTCACCCCTCCACTTT
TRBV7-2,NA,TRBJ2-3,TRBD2,CASSRGTSGGWTSTDTQYF,TGCGCCAGCAGCCGAGGGACTAGCGGGGGGTGGACTAGCACTGATACGCAGTATTTT
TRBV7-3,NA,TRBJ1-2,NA,CASSWQGYGYTF,TGTGCCAGCAGCTGGCAGGGGTATGGCTACACCTTT
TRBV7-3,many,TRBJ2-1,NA,CASSQGSYNEQFF,TGTGCCAGCAGCCAAGGGTCCTACAATGAGCAGTTCTTC
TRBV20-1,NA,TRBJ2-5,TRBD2,CSASSSGETQYF,TGCAGTGCTAGCTCTAGCGGGGAGACCCAGTACTTC